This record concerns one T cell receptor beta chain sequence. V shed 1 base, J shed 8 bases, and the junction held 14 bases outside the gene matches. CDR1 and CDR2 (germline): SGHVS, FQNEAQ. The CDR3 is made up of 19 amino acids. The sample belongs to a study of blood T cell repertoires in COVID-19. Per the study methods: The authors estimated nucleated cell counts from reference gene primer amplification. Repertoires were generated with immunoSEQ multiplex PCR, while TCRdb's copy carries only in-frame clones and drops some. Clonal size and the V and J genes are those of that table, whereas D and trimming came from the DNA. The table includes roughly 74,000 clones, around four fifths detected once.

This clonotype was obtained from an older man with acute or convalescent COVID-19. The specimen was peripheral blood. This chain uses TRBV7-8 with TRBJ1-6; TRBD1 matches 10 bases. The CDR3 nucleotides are TGTGCCAGCAGCTTAGGAATAGGCCGGACAGGGGGAGGTGATTCACCCCTCCACTTT. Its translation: CASSLGIGRTGGGDSPLHF. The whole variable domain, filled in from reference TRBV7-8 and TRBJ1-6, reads GAGVSQSPRYKVAKRGQDVALRCDPISGHVSLFWYQQALGQGPEFLTYFQNEAQLDKSGLPSDRFFAERPEGSVSTLKIQRTQQEDSAVYLCASSLGIGRTGGGDSPLHFGNGTRLTVT.